This T cell receptor beta chain was recorded in a study of cytomegalovirus exposure and HLA in healthy donors. Findings of the study overall: A reported reduction in N-insertions relative to the 666-donor mean was seen in an Asian-associated ancestry cluster in a later analysis.

Points on this clone: What it recognizes is unknown.

Germline assignment: CDR1 LNHDA and CDR2 SQIVND (reference sequence). Trimming removed 0 bases from V and 4 bases from J; junction bases left unmatched: 3. This CDR3 comprises 15 residues. Primers included in the PCR were 60 Vbeta and 13 Jbeta primers. The assay was immunoSEQ multiplex PCR, and TCRdb's table has in-frame clones only and misses some. This repertoire includes 150,000 or so clones. Sequenced input: PBMCs. The source is a woman younger than 35 in good health and CMV-seronegative. The rearrangement links TRBV19 to TRBJ1-5, with TRBD1 matching over 7 bases. CDR3 DNA sequence: TGTGCCAGTAGTATAGAGACAGGGAGAAATCAGCCCCAGCATTTT. Amino acid sequence: CASSIETGRNQPQHF.